A selection of T cell receptor beta chains follows, all from one sample in a study of blood T cell repertoires in COVID-19. TCRdb keeps only in-frame clones here, not all; method: immunoSEQ multiplex PCR. This table holds 300,000 or so clones, around 90% found once. The sequencing input was PBMCs or T cells enriched from blood (not recorded which). These receptors came from a woman aged 30 to 39 who had recovered from COVID-19. CDR3s include the opening cysteine and the closing phenylalanine or tryptophan. The D gene is left open where the match is weak. Size values are once, few and many counts, or a class for expanded clones, and some rows have none.

size: NA; V: TRBV18; D: TRBD1; J: TRBJ1-2; CDR3: CASSRQGDGYTF; DNA: TGTGCCAGCTCAAGACAGGGAGACGGCTACACCTTC
size: NA; V: TRBV19; D: NA; J: TRBJ2-3; CDR3: CASSISTDTQYF; DNA: TGTGCCAGTAGTATCTCTACAGATACGCAGTATTTT
size: NA; V: TRBV6-1; D: NA; J: TRBJ1-3; CDR3: CASSESGYSGNTIYF; DNA: TGTGCCAGCAGTGAGTCCGGGTACTCTGGAAACACCATATATTTT
size: NA; V: TRBV7-9; D: TRBD1; J: TRBJ2-7; CDR3: CASQGVSGQESYEQYF; DNA: TGTGCCAGCCAAGGAGTTTCGGGACAGGAGTCCTACGAGCAGTACTTC
size: NA; V: TRBV30; D: NA; J: TRBJ1-2; CDR3: CAWSVGQGLGYTF; DNA: TGTGCCTGGAGTGTAGGTCAGGGTCTTGGCTACACCTTC
size: NA; V: TRBV9; D: TRBD2; J: TRBJ2-1; CDR3: CASSVAPTSGYNEQFF; DNA: TGTGCCAGCAGCGTAGCTCCGACTAGCGGTTACAATGAGCAGTTCTTC
size: NA; V: TRBV5-1; D: NA; J: TRBJ1-1; CDR3: CASSLGQGLGTEAFF; DNA: TGCGCCAGCAGCTTGGGGCAGGGGTTGGGGACTGAAGCTTTCTTT
size: once; V: TRBV5-6; D: NA; J: TRBJ1-1; CDR3: CASSLSGAGNTEAFF; DNA: TGTGCCAGCAGCTTGAGTGGCGCAGGGAACACTGAAGCTTTCTTT
size: NA; V: TRBV4-3; D: NA; J: TRBJ2-1; CDR3: CASSQRLFGVEQFF; DNA: TGCGCCAGCAGCCAACGGCTGTTCGGGGTTGAGCAGTTCTTC
size: NA; V: TRBV7-2; D: NA; J: TRBJ1-1; CDR3: CASSARLTAEAFF; DNA: TGTGCCAGCAGCGCCCGACTGACTGCTGAAGCTTTCTTT
size: few; V: TRBV7-9; D: NA; J: TRBJ1-2; CDR3: CASSLATGANYGYTF; DNA: TGTGCCAGCAGCTTAGCGACAGGAGCTAACTATGGCTACACCTTC
size: NA; V: TRBV7-2; D: TRBD2; J: TRBJ2-5; CDR3: CASSPDLAGGQETQYF; DNA: TGTGCCAGCAGCCCCGATCTAGCGGGGGGACAAGAGACCCAGTACTTC
size: NA; V: TRBV6-5; D: NA; J: TRBJ2-5; CDR3: CASSQGETQYF; DNA: TGTGCCAGCAGCCAGGGGGAGACCCAGTACTTC
size: few; V: TRBV7-9; D: TRBD1; J: TRBJ2-2; CDR3: CASSLYRGLAGDTGELFF; DNA: TGTGCCAGCAGCTTATACAGGGGTCTCGCCGGAGACACCGGGGAGCTGTTTTTT
size: NA; V: TRBV19; D: TRBD1; J: TRBJ1-5; CDR3: CASRSGGQPQHF; DNA: TGTGCCAGTAGGTCAGGGGGTCAGCCCCAGCATTTT
size: NA; V: TRBV7-6; D: TRBD1; J: TRBJ1-1; CDR3: CASSSRDRAGNTEAFF; DNA: TGTGCCAGCAGCTCCCGGGACAGGGCCGGGAACACTGAAGCTTTCTTT